Listed here is a single T cell receptor (beta chain). Antigen unknown. The CDR3 totals 16 residues. Germline loops: CDR1 SNHLY, CDR2 FYNNEI. Trimming took 6 bases from V and 4 from J, leaving 16 bases between them. The data derive from a study of T cell responses to AZD1222 COVID-19 vaccine. Study-level results: The study identified only a handful of AZD1222 recipients as seropositive at baseline. Dominant CD4 TCR responses targeted spike regions 160-218 and 743-854.

Libraries were prepared by immunoSEQ multiplex PCR; TCRdb keeps only in-frame clonotypes and omits some of them. The sample yields about 110,000 clones, 90% seen once. This chain joins TRBV2 and TRBJ1-6; D uncertain. The origin of this receptor is an adult who received the AZD1222 COVID-19 vaccine. The source material was peripheral blood, sampled 28 days after the second AZD1222 dose. This chain's CDR3 is CASRPLHEDYNSPLHF. Written as DNA, the CDR3 is TGTGCCAGCAGGCCCTTACACGAAGATTATAATTCACCCCTCCACTTT.